The 6 T cell receptor beta chains below were found in one sample sequenced in a study of blood T cells in healthy people across ages. Then a second PCR, running about 6 to 12 cycles, was carried out with a sample-barcoded 5' primer and a J-beta primer mix. TCRdb reanalysed the 5' RACE reads using MiXCR and keeps one entry per CDR3 protein. In the table there are around 800,000 distinct CDR3 sequences, roughly 25% of which are singletons. The sample was also reused in another study, on T cells of mothers and their children.

The sample consisted of blood. These receptors were taken from a boy younger than 18 in good health.

This clonotype was seen a few times. The V and J genes are TRBV20-1 and TRBJ2-7; D is unresolved. Germline CDR1 and CDR2: DFQATT and SNEGSKA (reference sequence). The V end lost 5 bases, the J end lost 3 bases, and 14 bases lay between the germline ends. The CDR3 is made up of 13 amino acids. The CDR3 sequence: CSAEGRNLYEQYF. DNA for the CDR3: TGCAGTGCTGAAGGACGGAACCTCTACGAGCAGTACTTC.

The chain links TRBV7-2 to TRBJ1-2; maybe TRBD1 (5 bases). Trimming removed 3 bases from V and 4 bases from J, with 15 bases in between. The CDR3 is 15 residues long. CDR1 SGHTA and CDR2 FQGNSA come from the germline V gene. The CDR3 DNA is TGTGCCAGCAGCTTTGCGGGACGGGAACTCTATGGCTACACCTTC. It yields the protein CASSFAGRELYGYTF.

This clonotype was seen a handful of times. This sequence joins TRBV7-9 and TRBJ2-1; D remains unclear. The assigned J gene may be wrong: the sequence end matches TRBJ2-7 better. CDR1 SEHNR and CDR2 FQNEAQ come from the germline V gene (reference sequence). The CDR3 is made up of 14 amino acids. The CDR3 reads CASSSSRWSYEQYF. CDR3 coding DNA: TGTGCCAGCAGCTCCTCACGTTGGTCCTACGAGCAGTACTTC.

This clonotype was counted a single time. The CDR3 nucleotides are TGCGCCAGCAGCTTGGGAGGGGGACCTAGAGAAAAACTGTTTTTT. Its protein product is CASSLGGGPREKLFF. This chain joins TRBV5-1 and TRBJ1-4; TRBD1 is a possible D gene (6 bases). This CDR3 region has 15 residues. Germline assignment: CDR1 SGHRS and CDR2 YFSETQ. V was shortened by 0 bases and J by 8 bases, with 14 bases between the two germline ends.

CDR3 nucleotides: TGTGCCAGCAGAGCGGGACAATACAATGAGCAGTTCTTC. Amino acid sequence: CASRAGQYNEQFF. The chain carries TRBV28 and TRBJ2-5; tentatively, D is TRBD2 (7 bases). Matching the DNA end better, TRBJ2-1 makes the J call doubtful. From germline, CDR1 is MDHEN and CDR2 SYDVKM. This CDR3 spans 13 amino acids.

The chain carries TRBV7-6 and TRBJ2-5; D gene unclear. The ends were cut back, 1 base at V and 5 bases at J, with 11 bases in the middle. Germline loops: CDR1 SGHVS, CDR2 FNYEAQ. CDR3 length: 14 residues. The CDR3 bases are TGTGCCAGCAGCTTAGGGCCGCCCTGGGAGACCCAGTACTTC. Translating it yields CASSLGPPWETQYF.